The following is a T cell receptor (beta chain) sequence with its context. The antigen remains unidentified. The sample originates from a study of cytomegalovirus exposure and HLA in healthy donors. The study, taken as a whole, reports: In an earlier analysis, productive rearrangement rates for most beta V segments clustered near 87% or 30%. The availability of immune exposure information extended only to CMV serostatus.

With 60 Vbeta and 13 Jbeta primers, the PCR was carried out. Original processing methods: In a later analysis, approximately 80 million unique TCR beta chains included roughly 11 million shared by two or more donors. Assay: immunoSEQ multiplex PCR; the TCRdb copy retains only in-frame clones and omits some. That table gives V, J and clone size, and the DNA gave D and trimming. Of 180,000 or so clones in the sample, roughly 80% are singletons; the top ten hold 0.75% to 0.9%. There are 17 residues in the CDR3. In germline, CDR1 is SGHRS, CDR2 YFSETQ. V was shortened by 2 bases and J by 6 bases, with 20 bases between the two germline ends.

The genes are TRBV5-1 and TRBJ2-2; D is perhaps TRBD1 (5 bases). The sequenced sample consisted of PBMCs. The TCR originated in a woman between 18 and 30 years old in good health and CMV-seronegative. The DNA of the CDR3 is TGCGCCAGCAGCTTTCTTACGCAGGGCGTAATCGCCGGGGAGCTGTTTTTT. Amino acid sequence: CASSFLTQGVIAGELFF.